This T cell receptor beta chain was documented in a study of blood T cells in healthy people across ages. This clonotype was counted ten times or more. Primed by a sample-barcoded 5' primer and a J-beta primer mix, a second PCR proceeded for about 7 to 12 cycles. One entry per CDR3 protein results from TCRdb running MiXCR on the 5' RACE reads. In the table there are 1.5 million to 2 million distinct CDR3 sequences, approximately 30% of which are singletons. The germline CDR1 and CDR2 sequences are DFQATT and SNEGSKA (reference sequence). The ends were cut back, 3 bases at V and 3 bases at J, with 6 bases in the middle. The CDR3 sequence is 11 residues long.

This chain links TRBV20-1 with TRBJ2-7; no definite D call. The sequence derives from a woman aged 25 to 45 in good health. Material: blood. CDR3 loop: CSASWRYEQYF. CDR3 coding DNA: TGCAGTGCTAGTTGGCGCTACGAGCAGTACTTC.